This T cell receptor (beta chain) is drawn from a study of cytomegalovirus exposure and HLA in healthy donors. The PCR was carried out with 60 Vbeta primers and 13 Jbeta primers. Measured with immunoSEQ multiplex PCR; TCRdb has only the in-frame clones, and not every one. The sample carries under 200,000 clones, around nine tenths recorded once. This CDR3 has 14 amino acids. Germline CDR1 and CDR2: SGHRS and YFSETQ. Trimming stripped 0 bases from V and 10 bases from J, with 14 bases between. This clonotype was obtained from a woman aged 18 to 35 in good health and CMV-seronegative. This rearrangement joins TRBV5-1 to TRBJ2-1; no clear D gene. Input material: PBMCs. The CDR3: CASSLVSGPYEQFF. CDR3 nucleotide sequence: TGCGCCAGCAGCTTGGTTTCAGGTCCCTACGAGCAGTTCTTC.